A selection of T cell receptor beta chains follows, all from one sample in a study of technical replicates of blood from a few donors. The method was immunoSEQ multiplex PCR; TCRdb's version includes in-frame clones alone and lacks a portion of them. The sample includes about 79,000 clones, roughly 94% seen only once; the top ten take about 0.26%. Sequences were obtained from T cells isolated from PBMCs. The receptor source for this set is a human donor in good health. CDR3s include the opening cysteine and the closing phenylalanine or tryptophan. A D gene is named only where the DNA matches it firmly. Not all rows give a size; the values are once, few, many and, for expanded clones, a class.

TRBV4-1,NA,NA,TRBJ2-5,TGCGCCAGCAGCCAACCTGGGGGGGGCAACGGAGACCAGTACTTC,CASSQPGGGNGDQYF
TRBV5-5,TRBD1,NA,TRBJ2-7,TGTGCCAGCAGCAAGGGACAGGTATCCTACGAGCAGTACTTC,CASSKGQVSYEQYF
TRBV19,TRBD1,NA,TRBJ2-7,TGTGCCAGTAGTTTGAGACAGGGGAACTACGAGCAGTACTTC,CASSLRQGNYEQYF
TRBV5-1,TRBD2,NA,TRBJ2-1,TGCGCCAGCAGCTTGGGGACTAGCGGGACATACAATGAGCAGTTCTTC,CASSLGTSGTYNEQFF
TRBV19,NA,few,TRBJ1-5,TGTGCCAGTAGCCCCTTCAGGGGAAAAATATATCAGCCCCAGCATTTT,CASSPFRGKIYQPQHF
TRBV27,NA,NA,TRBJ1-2,TGTGCCAGCAGTCCATCTCTCGGCGGGGCGCGGTACTATGGCTACACCTTC,CASSPSLGGARYYGYTF
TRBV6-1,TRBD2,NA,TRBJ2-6,TGTGCCAGCAGTGCGACTAGCGACTCTGGGGCCAACGTCCTGACTTTC,CASSATSDSGANVLTF
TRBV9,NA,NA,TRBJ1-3,TGTGCCAGCAGCCGAGGAGGCTCTGGAAACACCATATATTTT,CASSRGGSGNTIYF
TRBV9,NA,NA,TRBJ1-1,TGTGCCAGCAGCCCTCCCCTGGGCGGGCCACCTCGCGGCCTGAAAGCTTTCTTT,CASSPPLGGPPRGLKAFF
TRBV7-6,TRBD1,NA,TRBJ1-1,TGTGCCAGCAGCTTAGGACAGGGATGGAACACTGAAGCTTTCTTT,CASSLGQGWNTEAFF
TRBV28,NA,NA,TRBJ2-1,TGTGCCAGCAGTTTTGGAGGGAACTACAATGAGCAGTTCTTC,CASSFGGNYNEQFF
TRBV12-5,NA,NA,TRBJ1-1,TGTGCTAGTGGTTCCCCGGTGGAGGAACGGGCTTTCTTT,CASGSPVEERAFF
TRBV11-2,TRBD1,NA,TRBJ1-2,TGTGCCAGCAGCCTGGACAGGCTGAGCTATGGCTACACCTTC,CASSLDRLSYGYTF
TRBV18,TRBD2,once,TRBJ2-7,TGTGCCAGCTCACCAGGGACTAGGTCTGTCAACGAGCAGTACTTC,CASSPGTRSVNEQYF
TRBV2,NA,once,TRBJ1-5,TGTGCCAGCAGTGACAGGGGTCGGTTCCCCAATCAGCCCCAGCATTTT,CASSDRGRFPNQPQHF
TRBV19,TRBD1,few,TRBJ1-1,TGTGCCAGTAGAAGGACAGGAATGAACACTGAAGCTTTCTTT,CASRRTGMNTEAFF
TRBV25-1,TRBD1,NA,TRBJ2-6,TGTGCCAGCAGCGAGACAGGGGCTGGGGCCAACGTCCTGACTTTC,CASSETGAGANVLTF
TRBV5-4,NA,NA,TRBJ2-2,TGTGCCAGCAGCTTGAGAGACAGGGAGGCCACCGGGGAGCTGTTTTTT,CASSLRDREATGELFF
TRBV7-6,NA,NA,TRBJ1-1,TGTGCCAGCAGCTGGCAAACAGGGCTCGACACTGAAGCTTTCTTT,CASSWQTGLDTEAFF
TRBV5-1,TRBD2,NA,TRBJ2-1,TGCGCCAGCAGCTTGGCCGGAGGGGCCGGCCTAGCGGCCAGCTCCTACAATGAGCAGTTCTTC,CASSLAGGAGLAASSYNEQFF
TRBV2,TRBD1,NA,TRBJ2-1,TGTGCCAGCAGTGAGAGGGCTCCGGGACAGGGTTACAATGAGCAGTTCTTC,CASSERAPGQGYNEQFF
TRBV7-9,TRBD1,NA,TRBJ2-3,TGTGCCAGCAGCTTGGGAGCATCGGGACAGGTAACAGATACGCAGTATTTT,CASSLGASGQVTDTQYF
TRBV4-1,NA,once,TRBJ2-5,TGCGCCAGCAGCCAAGAAGGCAGGGTGGGGGAGACCCAGTACTTC,CASSQEGRVGETQYF
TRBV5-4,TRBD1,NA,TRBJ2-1,TGTGCCAGCAGCCCGACAGGGGGGTCGGGTGAGCAGTTCTTC,CASSPTGGSGEQFF
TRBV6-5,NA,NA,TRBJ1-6,TGTGCCAGCAGCCGTGGCGGGGTACTCCACTTT,CASSRGGVLHF
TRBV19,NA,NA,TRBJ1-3,TGTGCCAGTACTCCACAGGTCTCTGGAAACACCATATATTTT,CASTPQVSGNTIYF
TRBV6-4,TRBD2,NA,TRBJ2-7,TGTGCCAGCAGTGTTGAGCGGGGGGGGGCCTACGAGCAGTACTTC,CASSVERGGAYEQYF
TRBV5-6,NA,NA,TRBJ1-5,TGTGCCAGCAGCTTGTGGGAGTGGTTTGGCAGCAATCAGCCCCAGCATTTT,CASSLWEWFGSNQPQHF
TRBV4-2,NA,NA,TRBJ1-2,TGTGCCAGCAGCCACCCCACCAAAGCGGGAAACTATGGCTACACCTTC,CASSHPTKAGNYGYTF
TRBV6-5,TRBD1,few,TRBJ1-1,TGTGCCAGCAGTTATATTGGGGGACAGGAAGCTTTCTTT,CASSYIGGQEAFF
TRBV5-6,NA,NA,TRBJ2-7,TGTGCCAGCAGCTTACGTAGCGGATCCTACGAGCAGTACTTC,CASSLRSGSYEQYF
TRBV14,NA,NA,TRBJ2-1,TGTGCCAGCAGCCAACGGTCAACAGGCCCAGAGAGTGAGCAGTTCTTC,CASSQRSTGPESEQFF
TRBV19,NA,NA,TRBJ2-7,TGTGCCAGTAGTATCTCGGACGGGAACGAGCAGTACTTC,CASSISDGNEQYF
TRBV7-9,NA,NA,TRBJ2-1,TGTGCCAGCACCCGGTCGGCGGGGCGTCATGAGCAGTTCTTC,CASTRSAGRHEQFF
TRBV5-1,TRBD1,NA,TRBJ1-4,TGCGCCAGCAGCTTGGATTACCGGGACAGGGGGGAAAAACTGTTTTTT,CASSLDYRDRGEKLFF
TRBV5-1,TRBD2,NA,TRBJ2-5,TGCGCCAGCAGCCTAGCGGGGGGGCCTTTTGAGACCCAGTACTTC,CASSLAGGPFETQYF
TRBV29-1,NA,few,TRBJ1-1,TGCAGCGTTGATCGGTCACGAGCAAACACTGAAGCTTTCTTT,CSVDRSRANTEAFF
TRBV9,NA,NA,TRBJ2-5,TGTGCCAGTCAGGGGCAGGGGTACCAAGAGACCCAGTACTTC,CASQGQGYQETQYF
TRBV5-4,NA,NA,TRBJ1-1,TGTGCCAGCAGCTTTCCCCCGGGTCCGGGGATGGTTACTGAAGCTTTCTTT,CASSFPPGPGMVTEAFF
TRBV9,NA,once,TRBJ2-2,TGTGCCAGCACCCCTAAGGGGCTGGGCACCGGGGAGCTGTTTTTT,CASTPKGLGTGELFF
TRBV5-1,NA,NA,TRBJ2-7,TGCGCCAGCAGCTTGTGGGGCAGCGAAAGCTCCTACGAGCAGTACTTC,CASSLWGSESSYEQYF
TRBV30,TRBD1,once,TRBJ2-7,TGTGCCTGGAGTACGGGACAGGGACGACGGGGCGAGCAGTACTTC,CAWSTGQGRRGEQYF